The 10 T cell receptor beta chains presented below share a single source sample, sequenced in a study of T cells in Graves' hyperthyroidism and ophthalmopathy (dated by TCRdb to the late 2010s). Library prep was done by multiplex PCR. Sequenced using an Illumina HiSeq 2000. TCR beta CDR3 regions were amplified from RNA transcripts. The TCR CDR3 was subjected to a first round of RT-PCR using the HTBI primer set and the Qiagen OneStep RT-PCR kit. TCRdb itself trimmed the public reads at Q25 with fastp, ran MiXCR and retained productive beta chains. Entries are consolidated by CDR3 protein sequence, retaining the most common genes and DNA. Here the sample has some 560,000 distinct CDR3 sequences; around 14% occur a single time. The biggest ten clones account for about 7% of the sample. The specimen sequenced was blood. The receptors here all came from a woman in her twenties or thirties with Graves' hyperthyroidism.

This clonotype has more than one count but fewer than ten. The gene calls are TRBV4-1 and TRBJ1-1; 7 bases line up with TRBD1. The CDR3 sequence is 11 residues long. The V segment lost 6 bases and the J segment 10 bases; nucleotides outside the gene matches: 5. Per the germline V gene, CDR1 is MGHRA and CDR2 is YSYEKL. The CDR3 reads CASSRQGTAFF. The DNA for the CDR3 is TGCGCCAGCAGTCGACAGGGTACAGCTTTCTTT.

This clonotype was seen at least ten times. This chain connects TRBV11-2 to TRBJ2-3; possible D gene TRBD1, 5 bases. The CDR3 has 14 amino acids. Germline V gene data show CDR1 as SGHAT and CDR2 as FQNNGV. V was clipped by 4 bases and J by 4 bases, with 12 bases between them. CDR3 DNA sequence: TGTGCCAGCAGCTCCCTCAGGGTCGCAGATACGCAGTATTTT. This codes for CASSSLRVADTQYF.

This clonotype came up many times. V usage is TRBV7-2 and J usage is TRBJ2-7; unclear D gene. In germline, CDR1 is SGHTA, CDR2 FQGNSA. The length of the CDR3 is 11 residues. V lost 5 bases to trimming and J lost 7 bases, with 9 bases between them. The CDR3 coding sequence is TGTGCCAGCAGCCTGACCTTGGAGCAGTACTTC. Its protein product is CASSLTLEQYF.

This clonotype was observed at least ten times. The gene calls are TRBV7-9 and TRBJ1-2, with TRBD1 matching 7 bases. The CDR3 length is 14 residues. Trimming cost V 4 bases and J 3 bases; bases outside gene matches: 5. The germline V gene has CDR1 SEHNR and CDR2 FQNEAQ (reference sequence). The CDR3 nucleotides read TGTGCCAGCAGCTGGACAGGACCTTACTATGGCTACACCTTC. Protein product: CASSWTGPYYGYTF. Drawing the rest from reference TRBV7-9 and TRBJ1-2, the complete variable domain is DTGVSQNPRHKITKRGQNVTFRCDPISEHNRLYWYRQTLGQGPEFLTYFQNEAQLEKSRLLSDRFSAERPKGSFSTLEIQRTEQGDSAMYLCASSWTGPYYGYTFGSGTRLTVV.

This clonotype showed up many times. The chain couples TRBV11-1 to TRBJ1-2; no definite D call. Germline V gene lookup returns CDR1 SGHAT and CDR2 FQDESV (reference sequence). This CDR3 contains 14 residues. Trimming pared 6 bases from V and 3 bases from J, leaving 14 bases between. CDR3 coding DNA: TGTGCCAGCAGACCCGCGGACGGGTACTATGGCTACACCTTC. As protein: CASRPADGYYGYTF.

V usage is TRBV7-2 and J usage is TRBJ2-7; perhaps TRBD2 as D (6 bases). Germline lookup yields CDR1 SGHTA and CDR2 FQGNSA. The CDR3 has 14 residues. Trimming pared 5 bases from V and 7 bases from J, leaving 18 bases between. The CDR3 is CASSRDYGSGEQYF. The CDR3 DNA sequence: TGTGCCAGCAGCCGTGACTACGGGAGTGGGGAGCAGTACTTC.

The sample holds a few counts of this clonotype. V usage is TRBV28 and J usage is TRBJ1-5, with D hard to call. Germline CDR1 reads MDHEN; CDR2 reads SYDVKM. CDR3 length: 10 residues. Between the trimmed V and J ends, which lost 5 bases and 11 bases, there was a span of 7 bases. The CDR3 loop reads CASSRLAQHF. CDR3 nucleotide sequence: TGTGCCAGCAGTAGGTTAGCCCAGCATTTT.

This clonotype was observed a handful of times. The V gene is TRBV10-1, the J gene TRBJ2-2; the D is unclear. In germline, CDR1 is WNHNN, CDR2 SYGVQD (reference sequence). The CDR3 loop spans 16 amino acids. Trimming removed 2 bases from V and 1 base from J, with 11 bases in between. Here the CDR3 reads CASSEQLGQNTGELFF. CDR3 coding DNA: TGCGCCAGCAGTGAGCAGTTAGGGCAGAACACCGGGGAGCTGTTTTTT.

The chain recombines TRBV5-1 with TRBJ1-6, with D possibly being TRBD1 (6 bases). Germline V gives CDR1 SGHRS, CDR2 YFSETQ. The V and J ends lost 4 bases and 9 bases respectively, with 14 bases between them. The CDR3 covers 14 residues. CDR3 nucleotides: TGCGCCAGCAGCCGGGGACAATGGAGTTCACCCCTCCACTTT. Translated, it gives CASSRGQWSSPLHF.

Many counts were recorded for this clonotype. The CDR3 protein is CASSLRVRTDTQYF. Here the CDR3 DNA reads TGTGCCAGCAGCTTAAGGGTACGCACAGATACGCAGTATTTT. This rearrangement joins TRBV7-8 to TRBJ2-3; D remains unclear. Germline V gene sequence: CDR1 SGHVS, CDR2 FQNEAQ. V was clipped by 2 bases and J by 1 base, with 7 bases between them. CDR3 length equals 14 residues. The whole variable domain, remainder taken from reference TRBV7-8 and TRBJ2-3, is GAGVSQSPRYKVAKRGQDVALRCDPISGHVSLFWYQQALGQGPEFLTYFQNEAQLDKSGLPSDRFFAERPEGSVSTLKIQRTQQEDSAVYLCASSLRVRTDTQYFGPGTRLTVL.